The next 9 T cell receptor beta chains were all read from a single sample in a study of memory CD4+ T cells and cytomegalovirus serostatus. Produced via immunoSEQ multiplex PCR; TCRdb's table is partial and in-frame only. The sample includes about 56,000 clones, more than 75% seen only once; the top ten take 0.4%. Single viable CD3+CD4+CD8-CD45RO+ cells were sorted as the memory CD4+ T cells. Sequencing was done on a sample of memory CD4+ T cells from blood. The receptors were gathered from an adult in good health and CMV-seronegative.

The rearrangement uses TRBV6-5 and TRBJ1-5, with TRBD1 as a possible D gene (5 bases). This CDR3 has 14 residues. Germline V gene lookup returns CDR1 MNHEY and CDR2 SVGAGI. The V end was cut by 6 bases, the J end by 5 bases, with 14 bases between. Written as DNA, the CDR3 is TGTGCCAGCAGGTTAGGACGGGGCCATCAGCCCCAGCATTTT. It specifies CASRLGRGHQPQHF.

This clone was seen a handful of times. The chain is built from TRBV7-2 and TRBJ1-2; TRBD1 agrees at 11 bases. The germline V gene has CDR1 SGHTA and CDR2 FQGNSA. The CDR3 has 15 amino acids. Germline trimming cut 0 bases from V and 7 bases from J; bases unmatched to any gene: 4. CDR3 amino acids: CASSLAHGTGGGYTF. As DNA, the CDR3 is TGTGCCAGCAGCTTAGCGCATGGGACAGGGGGTGGCTACACCTTC.

V and J are TRBV10-2 and TRBJ2-1; 8 bases agree with TRBD2. With V trimmed by 3 bases and J by 7 bases, 8 bases remained unmatched. Germline V gives CDR1 WSHSY, CDR2 SAAADI. There are 15 residues in the CDR3. The chain's CDR3 is CASSDYGGAGNEQFF. The CDR3 DNA sequence: TGCGCCAGCAGTGACTACGGGGGGGCAGGAAATGAGCAGTTCTTC.

The chain employs TRBV7-3 and TRBJ2-1, with no clear D. CDR1 and CDR2 from the germline V gene are SGHTA and FQGTGA. The V and J ends lost 5 bases and 2 bases respectively, with 7 bases between them. The CDR3 has 13 amino acids. CDR3 DNA: TGTGCCAGCAGCCCTGGGACCTACAATGAGCAGTTCTTC. This codes for CASSPGTYNEQFF.

This clone was counted once. The V gene is TRBV5-6, the J gene TRBJ1-2; D might be TRBD1 (5 bases). Germline V CDR1 and CDR2: SGHDT, YYEEEE. Trimming took off 0 bases at V and 10 bases at J, with 13 bases between the two ends. CDR3 length: 13 amino acids. In nucleotides, the CDR3 is TGTGCCAGCAGCTTGGTCCGGACAAAAGTCTACACCTTC. Translated, it gives CASSLVRTKVYTF. The whole variable domain, remainder taken from reference TRBV5-6 and TRBJ1-2, is DAGVTQSPTHLIKTRGQQVTLRCSPKSGHDTVSWYQQALGQGPQFIFQYYEEEERQRGNFPDRFSGHQFPNYSSELNVNALLLGDSALYLCASSLVRTKVYTFGSGTRLTVV.

The chain is built from TRBV28 and TRBJ1-6; possibly TRBD1 for D (5 bases). This CDR3 is built from 15 residues. V gave up 7 bases and J gave up 7 bases, with 17 bases separating them. In germline, CDR1 is MDHEN, CDR2 SYDVKM. DNA of the CDR3: TGTGCCAGCATCGAGCCGGGGCAGTCCAATTCACCCCTCCACTTT. As protein: CASIEPGQSNSPLHF.

In this sample, this clone turned up once. The chain has TRBV7-3 and TRBJ2-3; 7 nucleotides agree with TRBD2. This CDR3 region has 14 residues. CDR1 SGHTA and CDR2 FQGTGA come from the germline V gene. V was clipped by 5 bases and J by 2 bases; unmatched bases: 4. The CDR3: CASSPGTITDTQYF. CDR3 coding DNA: TGTGCCAGCAGCCCCGGGACTATCACAGATACGCAGTATTTT.

CDR3 region: CATSRDLGEKLFF. Here the CDR3 DNA reads TGTGCCACCAGCAGAGATCTCGGGGAAAAACTGTTTTTT. V is TRBV15 and J is TRBJ1-4, with D unclear. Germline V gene sequence: CDR1 LNHNV, CDR2 YYDKDF (reference sequence). CDR3 length: 13 residues. The V end lost 0 bases, the J end lost 8 bases, and 7 bases lay between the germline ends.

This chain links TRBV2 with TRBJ1-5; D unclear. CDR1 is SNHLY, CDR2 FYNNEI, per germline. The V end lost 8 bases, the J end lost 4 bases, and 15 bases lay between the germline ends. This CDR3 has 14 amino acids. In DNA, the CDR3 is TGTGCCAGCGGTACGGGCAGACCAAATCAGCCCCAGCATTTT. It codes for CASGTGRPNQPQHF.